Sequencing of this TCR beta chain was carried out in a study of cytomegalovirus exposure and HLA in healthy donors. About the study: An analysis done earlier identified more than 90 million unique TCR beta sequences from about 179 million T cells.

Nominally healthy donors were sampled, though unrecorded immune exposures were likely. PCR used 60 Vbeta primers and 13 Jbeta primers. Per the original data handling: Counted up in a later analysis, unique TCR beta chains came to 65 million to 100 million, with roughly 11 million shared. Clones were read by immunoSEQ multiplex PCR, and TCRdb kept only the in-frame ones, dropping some. From that table come the V and J calls and clone size; the DNA was used to work out D and trimming. The sample lists 180,000 or so clones; roughly 80% were seen once. Whole-study findings and limits: Later analysis indicated greater clonal expansion among HLA-associated TCR beta chains than among equally common other chains.

Concerning this clone itself: The antigen is undetermined.

The sample taken for sequencing was PBMCs. This TCR derives from a woman under 30 in good health and CMV-seropositive.

The CDR3 DNA reads TGTGCCAGCAGCGGGGGGGCTAGCGGGGGTACAGATACGCAGTATTTT. Translation gives CASSGGASGGTDTQYF. This chain joins TRBV5-4 and TRBJ2-3; 10 bases map to TRBD2. Germline values: CDR1 SGHNT, CDR2 YYREEE (reference sequence). The CDR3 sequence is 16 residues long. Trimming at V came to 4 bases and at J to 3 bases, leaving 8 bases not matched to a gene.